These 10 T cell receptor beta chains came from one sample sequenced in a study of post-analysis software for immune sequencing data. General study findings and limits: Patients showed TRBV5-6, TRBV5-1 and TRBV20-1 among five TRBV segments more frequent than in controls.

Researchers reported that TCR beta cDNA libraries carried unique molecular identifiers. Using its own MiXCR run on the PCR reads, TCRdb lists one record per CDR3 protein. The table has over 700,000 distinct CDR3 sequences, 25% to 30% seen once. Antigens for these TCRs are unknown. Specimen: blood. The receptors originated from a girl aged 10 to 17 with multiple sclerosis.

This clonotype appeared a few times. This sequence joins TRBV20-1 and TRBJ2-3; 12 bases fit TRBD2. The CDR3 has 16 residues. Germline assignment: CDR1 DFQATT and CDR2 SNEGSKA (reference sequence). V dropped 5 bases and J dropped 3; count of bases not matched to a gene: 9. The CDR3 protein is CSAHALAGGDTDTQYF. DNA for the CDR3: TGCAGTGCTCACGCGCTAGCGGGAGGGGATACAGATACGCAGTATTTT.

The chain recombines TRBV6-5 with TRBJ2-3; TRBD2 aligns across 9 bases. There are 17 residues in the CDR3. Germline V CDR1 and CDR2: MNHEY, SVGAGI. Germline trimming cut 0 bases from V and 1 base from J; bases unmatched to any gene: 5. The DNA for the CDR3 is TGTGCCAGCAGTTACTCTGGACTAGCGACGCGCACAGATACGCAGTATTTT. Its translation: CASSYSGLATRTDTQYF.

This sequence joins TRBV11-1 and TRBJ1-1, with 7 positions matching TRBD1. This CDR3 is built from 16 residues. The V gene end was trimmed by 4 bases and the J gene end by 1 base; junction bases not matched to a gene: 9. Germline V lookup: CDR1 SGHAT, CDR2 FQDESV (reference sequence). The DNA for the CDR3 is TGTGCCAGCAGCTCCGAAGACGGACAGGCGAACACTGAAGCTTTCTTT. Protein: CASSSEDGQANTEAFF.

There are a few counts of this clonotype. The V and J genes are TRBV7-2 and TRBJ2-7, with D unresolved. This CDR3 comprises 15 residues. Trimming took 1 base from V and 2 from J, leaving 12 bases between them. Germline V gene data show CDR1 as SGHTA and CDR2 as FQGNSA. The CDR3 coding sequence is TGTGCCAGCAGCTTAGTGTTTGGGAATACCTACGAGCAGTACTTC. Its translation: CASSLVFGNTYEQYF.

Only a few counts were recorded for this clonotype. The gene calls are TRBV5-8 and TRBJ1-5; D not resolved. Looked up from germline, CDR1 is SGHTS and CDR2 is YDEGEE. The V gene lost 4 bases and the J gene lost 0 bases, with 5 bases spanning the gap. This CDR3 region has 13 residues. The CDR3 nucleotides read TGTGCCAGCAGCCGCTTTAGCAATCAGCCCCAGCATTTT. The encoded protein is CASSRFSNQPQHF.

The sample holds one count of this clonotype. The genes are TRBV5-1 and TRBJ2-5, with D possibly being TRBD1 (5 bases). The CDR3 sequence is 14 residues long. V lost 4 bases, J lost 5 bases, and 15 bases lay in between. Germline CDR1 is SGHRS and CDR2 is YFSETQ. The CDR3 sequence is CASSTRFPGETQYF. CDR3 DNA: TGCGCCAGCAGCACCAGGTTCCCAGGGGAGACCCAGTACTTC. Supplemented by reference TRBV5-1 and TRBJ2-5, the full variable domain reads KAGVTQTPRYLIKTRGQQVTLSCSPISGHRSVSWYQQTPGQGLQFLFEYFSETQRNKGNFPGRFSGRQFSNSRSEMNVSTLELGDSALYLCASSTRFPGETQYFGPGTRLLVL.

This clonotype has at least ten counts. The rearrangement joins TRBV6-5 to TRBJ2-7, with 10 bases aligning to TRBD1. J lost 4 bases, V lost 3 bases, and 3 bases had no gene match. The germline V gene encodes CDR1 MNHEY and CDR2 SVGAGI. CDR3 length: 14 residues. The CDR3 sequence: CASSYRQGAYEQYF. The CDR3 DNA sequence: TGTGCCAGCAGTTATCGACAGGGGGCTTACGAGCAGTACTTC.

This clonotype was counted only a few times. The chain carries TRBV7-8 and TRBJ1-5; 8 positions match TRBD1. The trim removed 5 bases at V and 4 bases at J, leaving 7 bases unmatched. CDR1 SGHVS and CDR2 FQNEAQ come from the germline V gene. This CDR3 has 15 amino acids. CDR3 loop: CASSPTGAKNQPQHF. CDR3 sequence (DNA): TGTGCCAGCAGCCCGACAGGGGCGAAAAATCAGCCCCAGCATTTT.

The V gene is TRBV7-8, the J gene TRBJ2-1, with D tentatively TRBD2 (5 bases). V lost 1 base, J lost 1 base, and 8 bases lay in between. The CDR3 sequence is 15 residues long. Germline V gene lookup returns CDR1 SGHVS and CDR2 FQNEAQ. For the CDR3, the DNA is TGTGCCAGCAGCTTAGACGGGAATTCCTACAATGAGCAGTTCTTC. Translating it yields CASSLDGNSYNEQFF. Variable domain in full (rest from reference TRBV7-8 and TRBJ2-1): GAGVSQSPRYKVAKRGQDVALRCDPISGHVSLFWYQQALGQGPEFLTYFQNEAQLDKSGLPSDRFFAERPEGSVSTLKIQRTQQEDSAVYLCASSLDGNSYNEQFFGPGTRLTVL.

This clonotype showed up just a few times. A junction boundary mismatches the germline segment, possibly from a read error. The chain combines TRBV28 with TRBJ1-1; 10 bases line up with TRBD1. Germline lookup yields CDR1 MDHEN and CDR2 SYDVKM. The CDR3 is 16 amino acids. The CDR3 nucleotides are TGTGCCAGCAGCTTATCCGGGACAGGGGAGGGCACTGAAGCTTTCTTT. This codes for CASSLSGTGEGTEAFF. The whole variable domain, remainder taken from reference TRBV28 and TRBJ1-1, is DVKVTQSSRYLVKRTGEKVFLECVQDMDHENMFWYRQDPGLGLRLIYFSYDVKMKEKGDIPEGYSVSREKKERFSLILESASTNQTSMYLCASSLSGTGEGTEAFFGQGTRLTVV.